The clone carrying this TCR beta chain occurred many times. The antigen is not known. The sample comes from a study of early T cells in non-severe SARS-CoV-2 infection. Study summary: The sequenced material was bulk RNA from unsorted whole blood, and its chains were unpaired.

Trimming removed 3 bases from V and 4 bases from J, with 6 bases in between. The CDR3 sequence is 11 residues long. Germline values: CDR1 DFQATT, CDR2 SNEGSKA (reference sequence). Notes on the study in general: Database matching using VDJdb favored anti-spike CD8 responses, with private and CD4 specificities left missing.

The TCR library protocol attached unique molecular identifiers to the individual cDNA molecules. TCRdb ran MiXCR on the 5' RACE reads and lists one entry per CDR3 protein. This table has just under 65,000 distinct CDR3 sequences, 5% to 6.5% appearing once. The rearrangement links TRBV20-1 to TRBJ2-5; D gene ambiguous. The sequence was collected from an adult who was a healthcare worker with PCR-confirmed SARS-CoV-2 infection or an uninfected control (not recorded which). The sample consisted of whole blood, taken at baseline. CDR3 coding DNA: TGCAGTGCTAGTGAACGAGAGACCCAGTACTTC. It encodes CSASERETQYF.